This passage covers 26 T cell receptor beta chains from one sample sequenced in a study of metastatic and nonmetastatic thyroid tumors. Patients had received no treatment of any kind before thyroid surgery. MiXCR reprocessed the PCR reads for TCRdb. Of fewer than 15,000 clones in the sample, roughly 25% were seen once. Sequencing was done on a sample of tumor tissue. These receptors were collected from a female donor with papillary thyroid cancer or a benign thyroid nodule (not recorded which). Some clones in this sample may be carry-over from other donors' samples.

This clone is classed as medium-sized. This rearrangement joins TRBV10-1 to TRBJ1-2; D ambiguous. Trimming cost V 0 bases and J 6 bases, with 2 bases left between them. CDR3 size: 11 residues. Germline V gene lookup returns CDR1 WNHNN and CDR2 SYGVQD (reference sequence). The CDR3: CASSESDGYTF. For the CDR3, the DNA is TGCGCCAGCAGTGAGTCAGATGGCTACACCTTC.

There are many counts of this clone. The chain links TRBV20-1 to TRBJ1-2; D perhaps matches TRBD1 (5 bases). V was pared by 5 bases and J by 6 bases, with 13 bases between. The CDR3 is 12 amino acids. Germline values: CDR1 DFQATT, CDR2 SNEGSKA (reference sequence). The CDR3 loop is CSAPGGFHGYTF. The CDR3 nucleotides are TGCAGTGCTCCGGGGGGGTTCCATGGCTACACCTTC.

The V gene is TRBV28, the J gene TRBJ1-6; the D is unclear. V dropped 10 bases and J dropped 7 bases, with 8 bases sitting between them. The germline CDR1 and CDR2 sequences are MDHEN and SYDVKM. CDR3 size: 11 residues. CDR3 region: CAISRNSPLHF. For the CDR3, the DNA is TGTGCCATCAGCAGGAATTCACCCCTCCACTTT.

By frequency in the sample, this clone is medium-sized. The V and J genes are TRBV20-1 and TRBJ1-1; the D gene is possibly TRBD1 (5 bases). V was cut by 1 base and J by 5 bases, with 14 bases left in between. Germline V gene lookup returns CDR1 DFQATT and CDR2 SNEGSKA (reference sequence). The CDR3 totals 14 residues. The CDR3 nucleotides are TGCAGTGCTAGAGGGGGAGGGGCGCGGACTGAAGCTTTCTTT. It yields the protein CSARGGGARTEAFF.

J is TRBJ1-1 and V is TRBV6-1; D may be TRBD1 (5 bases). V lost 11 bases and J 1 base, leaving 14 bases between the germline ends. The CDR3 is made up of 13 amino acids. Looked up from germline, CDR1 is MNHNS and CDR2 is SASEGT. The CDR3 spells CAESGTENTEAFF. CDR3 sequence (DNA): TGTGCCGAATCCGGGACGGAGAACACTGAAGCTTTCTTT.

In its sample, this clone ranks as medium-sized. This sequence joins TRBV27 and TRBJ2-2, with 8 nucleotides matching TRBD1. The CDR3 runs to 15 residues. Trimming took 5 bases from V and 5 from J; bases not matched to a gene: 7. Germline values: CDR1 MNHEY, CDR2 SMNVEV (reference sequence). This chain's CDR3 is CASSIRGLGTGELFF. The CDR3 DNA reads TGTGCCAGCAGTATCAGGGGGCTAGGGACCGGGGAGCTGTTTTTT.

This clone occurred many times. A much larger clone differs by one base, so this may be a read error. The gene calls are TRBV3-1 and TRBJ1-5; no firm D call. The J call is in doubt because the DNA end fits TRBJ2-3 better. Germline V gene sequence: CDR1 LGHDT, CDR2 YNNKEL (reference sequence). CDR3 length equals 13 residues. DNA of the CDR3: TGTGCCAGCAGCCAATCCGCCGGCGGACCCCAGTATTTT. It codes for CASSQSAGGPQYF.

This clone was seen repeatedly, ten times or more. A much larger clone differs by one base, so this may be a read error. Additional DNA sequences in this sample encode the identical CDR3. This chain joins TRBV25-1 and TRBJ2-3, with D perhaps matching TRBD1 (7 bases). Germline CDR1 and CDR2: MGHDK and SYGVNS. This CDR3 comprises 18 residues. The CDR3 sequence: CASSGRGLRSGRTDTQYF. The CDR3 nucleotides read TGTGCCAGCAGTGGGAGGGGGCTCCGTAGCGGACGCACAGATACACAGTATTTT. Full variable domain (missing parts from reference TRBV25-1 and TRBJ2-3): EADIYQTPRYLVIGTGKKITLECSQTMGHDKMYWYQQDPGMELHLIHYSYGVNSTEKGDLSSESTVSRIRTEHFPLTLESARPSHTSQYLCASSGRGLRSGRTDTQYFGPGTRLTVL.

This sequence joins TRBV5-1 and TRBJ2-1; D remains ambiguous. CDR3 length equals 15 residues. Germline CDR1 reads SGHRS; CDR2 reads YFSETQ. V was cut by 0 bases and J by 3 bases, with 10 bases left in between. The CDR3, as DNA: TGCGCCAGCAGCTTGGGGGTATCAATCTACAATGAGCAGTTCTTC. It translates to CASSLGVSIYNEQFF.

This clone was detected many times. The V and J genes are TRBV20-1 and TRBJ2-3, with D perhaps matching TRBD1 or TRBD2 (5 bases each). Germline CDR1 is DFQATT and CDR2 is SNEGSKA (reference sequence). The CDR3 consists of 14 residues. CDR3 residues: CSPGPESSTDTQYF. Here the CDR3 DNA reads TGCAGCCCGGGGCCTGAATCTAGCACAGATACGCAGTATTTT.

Only a few counts were recorded for this clone. A read error may produce the germline difference seen at one junction end. V and J are TRBV6-1 and TRBJ2-3; unclear D gene. The CDR3 is made up of 13 amino acids. Germline V lookup: CDR1 MNHNS, CDR2 SASEGT. The CDR3 region is CASSERSTDTQYF. The CDR3 DNA is TGTGCAAGCAGTGAGCGTAGCACAGATACGCAGTATTTT.

The rearrangement joins TRBV7-9 to TRBJ2-7; no clear D. The CDR3 spans 14 residues. Germline V gene data show CDR1 as SEHNR and CDR2 as FQNEAQ (reference sequence). Trimming cost V 1 base and J 0 bases, with 7 bases left between them. The CDR3: CASSLEVSSYEQYF. DNA of the CDR3: TGTGCCAGCAGCTTAGAAGTCAGCTCCTACGAGCAGTACTTC.

The rearrangement links TRBV3-1 to TRBJ1-1; the D is unclear. Trimming pared 1 base from V and 0 bases from J, leaving 9 bases between. The V gene's germline CDR1 is LGHDT and CDR2 YNNKEL (reference sequence). CDR3 length equals 15 residues. The CDR3 DNA sequence: TGTGCCAGCAGCCAAGGGGGATTGATGAACACTGAAGCTTTCTTT. This translates into CASSQGGLMNTEAFF.

This clone appeared many times. V gene TRBV4-2 combines with J gene TRBJ2-5, with 9 bases aligning to TRBD2. In germline, CDR1 is LGHNA, CDR2 YNFKEQ. V trimming: 0 bases; J trimming: 5 bases; junction bases outside the gene matches: 7. CDR3 length: 16 residues. The DNA of the CDR3 is TGTGCCAGCAGCCAAGATAGCGGGAGAGGATCGGAGACCCAGTACTTC. This codes for CASSQDSGRGSETQYF.

The chain employs TRBV7-8 and TRBJ1-5; TRBD1 is a possible D gene (5 bases). The CDR3 length is 14 residues. CDR1 is SGHVS and CDR2 is FQNEAQ in the germline V gene. With 5 bases removed from V and 6 bases from J, the gap between germline ends came to 14 bases. CDR3 DNA: TGTGCCAGCAGCCCTTCCCGGGGGGGTCAGCCCCAGCATTTT. Its protein product is CASSPSRGGQPQHF.

V and J are TRBV20-1 and TRBJ2-1, with TRBD1 identical over 8 bases. This CDR3 is 15 amino acids long. CDR1 DFQATT and CDR2 SNEGSKA come from the germline V gene (reference sequence). V lost 2 bases, J lost 4 bases, and 7 bases stayed unmatched. CDR3 in DNA: TGCAGTGCTAGATCCCGGGACAGGTGGTACAATGAGCAGTTCTTC. Translated: CSARSRDRWYNEQFF.

In its sample, this clone is medium-sized. The chain is built from TRBV12-3 or TRBV12-4 and TRBJ2-5; D may be TRBD2 (5 bases). V lost 5 bases, J lost 8 bases, and 9 bases lay in between. This CDR3 has 11 residues. This CDR3 is CASSLTTTQYF. In DNA, the CDR3 is TGTGCCAGCAGTCTGACTACTACCCAGTACTTC.

This clone was observed a few times. An end of the junction differs from the germline gene, which may be a read error. The rearrangement uses TRBV6-2 or TRBV6-3 and TRBJ2-7; D may be TRBD2 (6 bases). Per the germline V gene, CDR1 is MNHEY and CDR2 is SVGEGT. There are 14 residues in the CDR3. CDR3 residues: CASSYSRVSGEHYF. CDR3 sequence (DNA): TGTGCCAGCAGTTACTCCCGGGTGTCGGGGGAGCATTACTTC.

The rearrangement links TRBV5-5 to TRBJ2-3; D is unclear. Germline V gives CDR1 SGHKS, CDR2 YYEKEE (reference sequence). The CDR3 runs 15 residues. Trimming took 2 bases from V and 2 from J, leaving 12 bases between them. CDR3 nucleotide sequence: TGTGCCAGCAGCTTTTGGTGCAGCTTCACAGATACGCAGTATTTT. Translation gives CASSFWCSFTDTQYF.

Sample share makes this clone medium-sized. The chain uses TRBV5-1 and TRBJ1-5; possible D gene TRBD1, 6 bases. Between the trimmed V and J ends, which lost 4 bases and 5 bases, there was a span of 13 bases. CDR3 length: 14 residues. Germline assignment: CDR1 SGHRS and CDR2 YFSETQ. The CDR3 loop reads CASSVGQADQPQHF. For the CDR3, the DNA is TGCGCCAGCAGCGTGGGACAAGCCGATCAGCCCCAGCATTTT.

The chain combines TRBV6-6 with TRBJ2-2, with D maybe TRBD1 (7 bases). Germline loops: CDR1 MNHNY, CDR2 SVGAGI (reference sequence). V was pared by 2 bases and J by 8 bases, with 18 bases between. The CDR3 length is 16 residues. This chain's CDR3 is CASSYGQGGVTGELFF. CDR3 nucleotides: TGTGCCAGCAGTTACGGTCAGGGGGGAGTAACAGGGGAGCTGTTTTTT.

V and J are TRBV19 and TRBJ2-7; tentative D call: TRBD2 (5 bases). V dropped 5 bases and J dropped 2 bases, with 13 bases sitting between them. This CDR3 region has 14 residues. CDR1 is LNHDA, CDR2 SQIVND, per germline (reference sequence). CDR3 residues: CASSSTIVTYEQYF. In DNA, the CDR3 is TGTGCCAGTAGTTCGACTATCGTGACCTACGAGCAGTACTTC.

In its sample, this clone was seen many times. The chain is built from TRBV20-1 and TRBJ2-2, with D possibly being TRBD2 (6 bases). Germline values: CDR1 DFQATT, CDR2 SNEGSKA (reference sequence). The CDR3 has 17 amino acids. V shed 0 bases and J shed 4 bases, with 18 bases lying between them. The CDR3: CSARDGRQHSITGELFF. In nucleotides, the CDR3 is TGCAGTGCTAGAGATGGGAGGCAGCATTCGATCACCGGGGAGCTGTTTTTT.

This clone came up a few times. A read error is possible here, since a much larger clone lies one base away. The genes are TRBV6-1 and TRBJ2-1; D is uncertain. With 7 bases removed from V and 6 bases from J, the gap between germline ends came to 16 bases. CDR1 is MNHNS and CDR2 is SASEGT in the germline V gene. This CDR3 is built from 14 residues. The CDR3 region has the DNA TGTGCCAGCATTGATAGGGCAGAGCCCAATGAGCAGTTCTTC. Protein sequence: CASIDRAEPNEQFF.

This clone is termed medium-sized. The sample holds other DNA sequences that translate to the same CDR3. This chain connects TRBV6-1 to TRBJ2-1, with D perhaps matching TRBD1 or TRBD2 (6 bases each). CDR1 is MNHNS, CDR2 SASEGT, per germline. The CDR3 totals 14 residues. Trimming took off 1 base at V and 6 bases at J, with 10 bases between the two ends. CDR3: CASSEGGAVNEQFF. The DNA of the CDR3 is TGTGCCAGCAGTGAAGGGGGGGCAGTCAATGAGCAGTTCTTC.

In its sample, this clone is medium-sized. The gene calls are TRBV7-9 and TRBJ1-2; D ambiguous. Trimming took 2 bases from V and 9 from J, leaving 16 bases between them. CDR1 is SEHNR and CDR2 is FQNEAQ in the germline V gene (reference sequence). CDR3 length: 14 amino acids. CDR3 region: CASSLLTDVPRYTF. The CDR3 region has the DNA TGTGCCAGCAGCTTACTTACAGATGTCCCCCGCTACACCTTC.